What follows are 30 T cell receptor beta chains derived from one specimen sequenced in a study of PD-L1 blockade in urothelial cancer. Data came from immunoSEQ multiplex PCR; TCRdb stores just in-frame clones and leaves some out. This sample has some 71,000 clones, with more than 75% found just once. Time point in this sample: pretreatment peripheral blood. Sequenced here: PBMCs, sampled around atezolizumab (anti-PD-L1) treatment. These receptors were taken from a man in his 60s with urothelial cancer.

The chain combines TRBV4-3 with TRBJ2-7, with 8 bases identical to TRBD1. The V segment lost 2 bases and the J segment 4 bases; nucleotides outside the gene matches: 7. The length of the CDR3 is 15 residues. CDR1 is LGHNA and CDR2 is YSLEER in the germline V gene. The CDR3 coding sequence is TGCGCCAGCAGCCAAAAGGGACAGGCGGAATACGAGCAGTACTTC. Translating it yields CASSQKGQAEYEQYF.

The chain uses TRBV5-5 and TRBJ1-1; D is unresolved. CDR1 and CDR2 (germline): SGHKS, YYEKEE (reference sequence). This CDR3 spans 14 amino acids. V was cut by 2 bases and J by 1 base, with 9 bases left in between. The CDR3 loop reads CASSLQNRNTEAFF. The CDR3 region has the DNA TGTGCCAGCAGCTTACAAAACAGGAACACTGAAGCTTTCTTT.

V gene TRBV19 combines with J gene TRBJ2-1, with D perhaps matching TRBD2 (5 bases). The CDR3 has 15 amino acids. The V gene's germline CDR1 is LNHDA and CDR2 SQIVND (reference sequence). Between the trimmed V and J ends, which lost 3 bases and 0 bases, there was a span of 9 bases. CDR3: CASSIAGYSYNEQFF. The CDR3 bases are TGTGCCAGTAGTATTGCGGGTTACTCCTACAATGAGCAGTTCTTC.

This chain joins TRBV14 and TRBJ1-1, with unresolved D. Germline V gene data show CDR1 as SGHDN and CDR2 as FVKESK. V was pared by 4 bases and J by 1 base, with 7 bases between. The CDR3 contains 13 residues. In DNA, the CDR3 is TGTGCCAGCAGCCCGAGGCGGAACACTGAAGCTTTCTTT. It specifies CASSPRRNTEAFF. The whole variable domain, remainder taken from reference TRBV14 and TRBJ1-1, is EAGVTQFPSHSVIEKGQTVTLRCDPISGHDNLYWYRRVMGKEIKFLLHFVKESKQDESGMPNNRFLAERTGGTYSTLKVQPAELEDSGVYFCASSPRRNTEAFFGQGTRLTVV.

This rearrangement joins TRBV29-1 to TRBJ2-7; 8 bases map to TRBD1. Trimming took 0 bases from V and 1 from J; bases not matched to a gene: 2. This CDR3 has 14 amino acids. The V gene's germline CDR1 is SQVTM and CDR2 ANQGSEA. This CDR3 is CSVEDGQGSYEQYF. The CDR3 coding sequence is TGCAGCGTTGAAGATGGACAGGGATCCTACGAGCAGTACTTC.

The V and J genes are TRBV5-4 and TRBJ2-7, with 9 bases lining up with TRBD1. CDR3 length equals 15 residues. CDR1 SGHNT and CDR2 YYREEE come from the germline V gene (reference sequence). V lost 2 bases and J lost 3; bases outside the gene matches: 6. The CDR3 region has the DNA TGTGCCAGCAGCTTCCGACAGGGGGGGGTCTACGAGCAGTACTTC. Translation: CASSFRQGGVYEQYF.

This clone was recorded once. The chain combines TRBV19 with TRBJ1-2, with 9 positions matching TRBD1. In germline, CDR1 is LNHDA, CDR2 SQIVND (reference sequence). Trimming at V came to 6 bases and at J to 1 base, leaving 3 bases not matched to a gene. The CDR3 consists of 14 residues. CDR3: CASSRTGDNYGYTF. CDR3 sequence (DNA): TGTGCCAGTAGCAGGACAGGGGATAACTATGGCTACACCTTC.

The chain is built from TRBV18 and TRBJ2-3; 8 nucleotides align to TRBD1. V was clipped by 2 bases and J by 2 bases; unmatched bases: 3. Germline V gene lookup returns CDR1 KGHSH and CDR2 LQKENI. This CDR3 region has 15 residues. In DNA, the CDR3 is TGTGCCAGCTCACCAAGGACAGGGAACACAGATACGCAGTATTTT. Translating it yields CASSPRTGNTDTQYF.

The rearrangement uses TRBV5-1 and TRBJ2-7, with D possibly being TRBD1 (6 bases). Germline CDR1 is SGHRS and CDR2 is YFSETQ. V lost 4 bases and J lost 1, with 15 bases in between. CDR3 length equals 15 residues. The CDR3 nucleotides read TGCGCCAGCAGCGACGGGACACAAAGTTCCTACGAGCAGTACTTC. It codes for CASSDGTQSSYEQYF.

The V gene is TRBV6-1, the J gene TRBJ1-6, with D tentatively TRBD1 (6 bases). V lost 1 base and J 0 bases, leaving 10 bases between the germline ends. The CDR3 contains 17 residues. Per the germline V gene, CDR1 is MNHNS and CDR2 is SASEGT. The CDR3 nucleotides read TGTGCCAGCAGTGAAGTTGTCAGGGGCTCCTATAATTCACCCCTCCACTTT. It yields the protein CASSEVVRGSYNSPLHF.

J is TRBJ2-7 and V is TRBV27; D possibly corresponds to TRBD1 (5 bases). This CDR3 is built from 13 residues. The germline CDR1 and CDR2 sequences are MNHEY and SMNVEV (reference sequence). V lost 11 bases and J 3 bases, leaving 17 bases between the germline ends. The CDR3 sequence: CASAWAGLYEQYF. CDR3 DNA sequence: TGTGCCTCAGCTTGGGCAGGGCTCTACGAGCAGTACTTC.

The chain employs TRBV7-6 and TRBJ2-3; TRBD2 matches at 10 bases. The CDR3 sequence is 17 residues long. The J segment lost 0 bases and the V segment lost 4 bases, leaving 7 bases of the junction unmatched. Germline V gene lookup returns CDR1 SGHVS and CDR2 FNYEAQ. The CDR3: CASSSLSGGESTDTQYF. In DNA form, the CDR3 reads TGTGCCAGCAGCTCTTTAAGCGGGGGGGAGAGCACAGATACGCAGTATTTT.

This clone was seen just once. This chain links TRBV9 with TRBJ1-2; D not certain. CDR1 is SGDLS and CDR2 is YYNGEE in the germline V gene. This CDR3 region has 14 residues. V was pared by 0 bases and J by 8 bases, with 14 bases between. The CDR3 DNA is TGTGCCAGCAGCGTAGACGCGGGGTTGGACGGCTACACCTTC. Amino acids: CASSVDAGLDGYTF.

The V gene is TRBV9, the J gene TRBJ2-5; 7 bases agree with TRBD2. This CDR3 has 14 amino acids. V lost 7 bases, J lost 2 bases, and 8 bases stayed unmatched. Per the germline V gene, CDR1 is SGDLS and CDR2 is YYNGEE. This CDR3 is CASGLGGGQETQYF. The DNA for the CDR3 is TGTGCCAGCGGATTGGGGGGGGGTCAAGAGACCCAGTACTTC.

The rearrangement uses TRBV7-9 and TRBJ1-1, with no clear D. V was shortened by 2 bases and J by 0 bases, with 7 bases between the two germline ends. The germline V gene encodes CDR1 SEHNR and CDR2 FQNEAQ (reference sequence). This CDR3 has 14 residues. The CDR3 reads CASSLSTLNTEAFF. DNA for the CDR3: TGTGCCAGCAGCTTATCAACACTGAACACTGAAGCTTTCTTT.

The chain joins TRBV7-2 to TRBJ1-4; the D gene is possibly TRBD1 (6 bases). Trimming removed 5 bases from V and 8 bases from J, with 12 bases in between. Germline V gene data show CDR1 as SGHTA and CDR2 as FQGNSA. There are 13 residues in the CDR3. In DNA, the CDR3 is TGTGCCAGCAGCCGACAGGCAGCAGAAAAACTGTTTTTT. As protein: CASSRQAAEKLFF.

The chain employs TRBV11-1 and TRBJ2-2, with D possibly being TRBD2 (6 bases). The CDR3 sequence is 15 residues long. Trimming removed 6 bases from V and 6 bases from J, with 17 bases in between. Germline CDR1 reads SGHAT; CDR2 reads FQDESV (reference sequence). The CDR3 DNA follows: TGTGCCAGCAGTCCCATGGGGGGACGGTCCGGGGAGCTGTTTTTT. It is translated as CASSPMGGRSGELFF.

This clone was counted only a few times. Written as DNA, the CDR3 is TGTGCCAGCAGAGCGTCCGAGGTACTCCGCACAGATACGCAGTATTTT. This gives the protein CASRASEVLRTDTQYF. The chain is built from TRBV2 and TRBJ2-3; unclear D gene. The V end lost 6 bases, the J end lost 1 base, and 17 bases lay between the germline ends. The CDR3 is 16 amino acids. Germline V gene sequence: CDR1 SNHLY, CDR2 FYNNEI.

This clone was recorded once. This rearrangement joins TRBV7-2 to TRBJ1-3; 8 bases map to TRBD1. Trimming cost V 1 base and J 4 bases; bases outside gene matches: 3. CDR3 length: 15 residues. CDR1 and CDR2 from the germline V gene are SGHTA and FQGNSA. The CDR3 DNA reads TGTGCCAGCAGCTTAGGGGGGACAGGCGGAAACACCATATATTTT. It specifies CASSLGGTGGNTIYF.

The CDR3 DNA follows: TGTGCCAGCAGCTTGGAACTAGCGGGGGGGTACAATGAGCAGTTCTTC. Its protein is CASSLELAGGYNEQFF. The chain combines TRBV5-4 with TRBJ2-1; 13 nucleotides agree with TRBD2. Germline CDR1 SGHNT, CDR2 YYREEE (reference sequence). Trimming at V came to 0 bases and at J to 4 bases, leaving 1 base not matched to a gene. The CDR3 is made up of 16 amino acids. Full variable domain (missing parts from reference TRBV5-4 and TRBJ2-1): ETGVTQSPTHLIKTRGQQVTLRCSSQSGHNTVSWYQQALGQGPQFIFQYYREEENGRGNFPPRFSGLQFPNYSSELNVNALELDDSALYLCASSLELAGGYNEQFFGPGTRLTVL.

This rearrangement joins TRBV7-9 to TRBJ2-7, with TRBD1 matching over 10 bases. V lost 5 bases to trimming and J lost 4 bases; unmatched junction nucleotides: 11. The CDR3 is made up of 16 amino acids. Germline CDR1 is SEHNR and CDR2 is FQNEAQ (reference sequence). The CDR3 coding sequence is TGTGCCAGCAGCGGGCGAAGGACAGGGGGGTTTTACGAGCAGTACTTC. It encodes CASSGRRTGGFYEQYF.

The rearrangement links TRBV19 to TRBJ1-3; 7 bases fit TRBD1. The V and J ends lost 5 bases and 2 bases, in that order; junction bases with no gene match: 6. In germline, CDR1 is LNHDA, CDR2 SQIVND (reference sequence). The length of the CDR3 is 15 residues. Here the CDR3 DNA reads TGTGCCAGTAGTCAGATCGGGACAGCTGGAAACACCATATATTTT. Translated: CASSQIGTAGNTIYF.

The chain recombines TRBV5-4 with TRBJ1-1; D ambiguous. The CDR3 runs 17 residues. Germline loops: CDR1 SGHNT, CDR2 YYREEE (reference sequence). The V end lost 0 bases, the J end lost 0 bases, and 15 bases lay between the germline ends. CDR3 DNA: TGTGCCAGCAGCTTGGTACGTGGGAGCCGGATGAACACTGAAGCTTTCTTT. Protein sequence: CASSLVRGSRMNTEAFF.

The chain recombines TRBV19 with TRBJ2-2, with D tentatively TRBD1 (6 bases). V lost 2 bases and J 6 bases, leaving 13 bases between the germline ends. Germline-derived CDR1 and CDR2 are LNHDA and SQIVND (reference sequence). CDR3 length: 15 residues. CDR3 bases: TGTGCCAGTAGTATATCGGAACAGGGTGCCGGGGAGCTGTTTTTT. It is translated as CASSISEQGAGELFF.

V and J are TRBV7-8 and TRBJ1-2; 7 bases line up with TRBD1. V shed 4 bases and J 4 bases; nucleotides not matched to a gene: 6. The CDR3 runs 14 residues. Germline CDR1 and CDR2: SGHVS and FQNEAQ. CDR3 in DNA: TGTGCCAGCAGCTCTACAGGGGCTACCTATGGCTACACCTTC. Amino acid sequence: CASSSTGATYGYTF.

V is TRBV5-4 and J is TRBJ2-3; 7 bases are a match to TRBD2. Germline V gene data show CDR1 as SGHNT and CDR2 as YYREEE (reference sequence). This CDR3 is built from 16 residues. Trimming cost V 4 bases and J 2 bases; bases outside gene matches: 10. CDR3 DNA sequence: TGTGCCAGCAGCGTGGGCGGGGACTACAACACAGATACGCAGTATTTT. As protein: CASSVGGDYNTDTQYF.

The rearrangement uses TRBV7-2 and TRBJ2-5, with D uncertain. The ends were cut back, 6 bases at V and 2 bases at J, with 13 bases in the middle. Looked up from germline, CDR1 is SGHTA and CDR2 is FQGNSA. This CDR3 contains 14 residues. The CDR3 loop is CASRPLTYQETQYF. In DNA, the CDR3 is TGTGCCAGCAGGCCTCTTACATATCAAGAGACCCAGTACTTC.

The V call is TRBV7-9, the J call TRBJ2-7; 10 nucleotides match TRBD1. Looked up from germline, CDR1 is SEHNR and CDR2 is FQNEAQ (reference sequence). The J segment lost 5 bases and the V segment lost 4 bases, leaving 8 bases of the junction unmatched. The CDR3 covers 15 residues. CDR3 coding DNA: TGTGCCAGCAGCTCCCTGGGACAGGGGTCGGACGAGCAGTACTTC. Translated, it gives CASSSLGQGSDEQYF. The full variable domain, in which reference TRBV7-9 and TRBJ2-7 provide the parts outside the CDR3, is DTGVSQNPRHKITKRGQNVTFRCDPISEHNRLYWYRQTLGQGPEFLTYFQNEAQLEKSRLLSDRFSAERPKGSFSTLEIQRTEQGDSAMYLCASSSLGQGSDEQYFGPGTRLTVT.

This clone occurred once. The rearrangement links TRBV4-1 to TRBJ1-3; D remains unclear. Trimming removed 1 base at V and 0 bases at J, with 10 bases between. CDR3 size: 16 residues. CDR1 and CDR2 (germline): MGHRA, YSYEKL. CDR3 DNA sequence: TGCGCCAGCAGCCAAGTGAGAGAGCTCTCTGGAAACACCATATATTTT. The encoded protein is CASSQVRELSGNTIYF.

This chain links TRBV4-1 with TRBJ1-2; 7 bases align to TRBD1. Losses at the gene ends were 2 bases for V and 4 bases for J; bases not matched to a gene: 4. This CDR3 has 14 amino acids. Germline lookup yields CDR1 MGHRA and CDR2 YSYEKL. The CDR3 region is CASSQHRQGYGYTF. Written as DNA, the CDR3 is TGCGCCAGCAGCCAACACCGACAGGGCTATGGCTACACCTTC.